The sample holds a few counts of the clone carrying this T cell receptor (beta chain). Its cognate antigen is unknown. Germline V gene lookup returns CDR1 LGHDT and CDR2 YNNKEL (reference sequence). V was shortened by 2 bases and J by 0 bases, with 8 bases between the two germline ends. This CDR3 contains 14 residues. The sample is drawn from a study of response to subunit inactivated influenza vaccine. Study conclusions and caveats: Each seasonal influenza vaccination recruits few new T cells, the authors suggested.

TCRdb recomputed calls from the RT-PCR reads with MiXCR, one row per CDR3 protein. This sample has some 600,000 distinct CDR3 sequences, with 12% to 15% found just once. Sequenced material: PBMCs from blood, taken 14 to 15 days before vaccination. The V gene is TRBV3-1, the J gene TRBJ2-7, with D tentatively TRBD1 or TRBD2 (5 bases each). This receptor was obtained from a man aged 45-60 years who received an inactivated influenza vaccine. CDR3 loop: CASSQNGASYEQYF. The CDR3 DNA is TGTGCCAGCAGCCAAAACGGGGCCTCCTACGAGCAGTACTTC.